The source of this T cell receptor (beta chain) is a study of OX40 agonist ivuxolimab in advanced cancers. Some clones are missing from TCRdb's copy, which holds only in-frame ones; the method was immunoSEQ multiplex PCR. The sample yields tens of thousands of clones, approximately 90% seen once. Trimming stripped 4 bases from V and 5 bases from J, with 14 bases between. CDR3 length: 14 amino acids. The germline V gene encodes CDR1 SEHNR and CDR2 FQNEAQ (reference sequence). The chain has TRBV7-9 and TRBJ1-2; D is undetermined. This sequence originates from an adult with an advanced solid tumor such as melanoma, head and neck, liver or kidney cancer. The specimen comprised CD4+ or CD8+ T cells sorted from blood, sampled in a trial of the OX40 agonist ivuxolimab. CDR3 nucleotide sequence: TGTGCCAGCAGCTGGGCAGGTAGTAGTTATGGCTACACCTTC. This sequence encodes CASSWAGSSYGYTF.